These T cell receptor beta chains were read from a single sample in a study of sequential checkpoint blockade in melanoma. The assay was immunoSEQ multiplex PCR, and TCRdb's table has in-frame clones only and misses some. The data contain around 20,000 clones, roughly 61% of them singletons. The source was CD8+ T cells sorted from blood (inferred from file names), collected from a patient given nivolumab and ipilimumab in sequence. These receptors all come from a human donor with melanoma. Both conserved end residues are part of each CDR3. D genes are given only for firm matches. Only part of the rows carry a size: once, few, many, or a class if the clone is expanded.

clone size	D gene	V gene	J gene	CDR3 protein	CDR3 DNA
NA	NA	TRBV28	TRBJ2-7	CASSSPSIRRAGDYEQYF	TGTGCCAGCAGTTCACCCAGCATAAGGCGTGCAGGGGACTACGAGCAGTACTTC
NA	NA	TRBV6-6	TRBJ1-5	CASSYKRQEDNQPQHF	TGTGCCAGCAGTTACAAAAGACAGGAGGACAATCAGCCCCAGCATTTT
few	NA	TRBV5-6	TRBJ2-6	CASSLPGSGANVLTF	TGTGCCAGCAGCTTGCCAGGCTCTGGGGCCAACGTCCTGACTTTC
few	NA	TRBV9	TRBJ2-7	CASSVGGAGSYEQYF	TGTGCCAGCAGCGTAGGAGGAGCGGGCAGCTACGAGCAGTACTTC
few	NA	TRBV21-1	TRBJ2-7	CASSCAPGSGEQYF	TGTGCCAGCAGCTGTGCCCCGGGAAGCGGCGAGCAGTACTTC
few	TRBD1	TRBV7-9	TRBJ1-2	CASSTGTANYGYTF	TGTGCCAGCAGCACAGGGACAGCTAACTATGGCTACACCTTC
NA	NA	TRBV6-5	TRBJ1-2	CASSPQRVGYTF	TGTGCCAGCAGTCCCCAGCGGGTCGGCTACACCTTC
NA	TRBD1	TRBV9	TRBJ1-1	CASSFGTGAYVAFF	TGTGCCAGCAGCTTCGGGACAGGTGCCTATGTAGCTTTCTTT
NA	NA	TRBV7-6	TRBJ2-5	CASSPFQRSQETQYF	TGTGCCAGCAGTCCATTCCAGAGGTCTCAAGAGACCCAGTACTTC
NA	TRBD1	TRBV6-5	TRBJ1-1	CASSPGGYTEAFF	TGTGCCAGCAGTCCAGGGGGGTACACTGAAGCTTTCTTT
NA	TRBD2	TRBV4-1	TRBJ2-6	CASSQLPGLGAGANVLTF	TGCGCCAGCAGCCAACTACCGGGACTAGGGGCGGGGGCCAACGTCCTGACTTTC
medium-sized	NA	TRBV10-3	TRBJ1-3	CASQGLGNTIYF	TGTGCCAGCCAGGGACTTGGAAACACCATATATTTT
few	NA	TRBV18	TRBJ2-1	CASSRTELEGSYNEQFF	TGTGCCAGCTCGCGTACCGAACTTGAGGGATCCTACAATGAGCAGTTCTTC
NA	NA	TRBV10-3	TRBJ2-2	CATGHVVTGELFF	TGTGCCACCGGACATGTCGTCACCGGGGAGCTGTTTTTT
once	TRBD2	TRBV7-8	TRBJ2-7	CASSLAGTSSYEQYF	TGTGCCAGCAGCTTAGCCGGGACTAGTTCGTACGAGCAGTACTTC
NA	TRBD2	TRBV5-5	TRBJ2-1	CASSSDSGGPEREQFF	TGTGCCAGCAGCTCCGATAGCGGGGGGCCGGAAAGAGAGCAGTTCTTC
NA	TRBD2	TRBV7-6	TRBJ2-5	CASRLAGEETQYF	TGTGCCAGCAGGCTAGCGGGGGAAGAGACCCAGTACTTC
NA	TRBD1	TRBV19	TRBJ2-7	CASSRDRGPHEQYF	TGTGCCAGTAGTCGGGACAGGGGGCCCCACGAGCAGTACTTC
NA	NA	TRBV7-9	TRBJ2-7	CASSSGGGFYEQYF	TGTGCCAGCAGCTCGGGGGGCGGTTTCTACGAGCAGTACTTC
few	TRBD1	TRBV7-9	TRBJ1-2	CASSSPLDRGRVDGYTF	TGTGCCAGCAGCTCCCCGTTGGACAGGGGCAGGGTCGATGGCTACACCTTC
NA	NA	TRBV28	TRBJ2-5	CASSLFGEETQYF	TGTGCCAGCAGTTTATTTGGAGAAGAGACCCAGTACTTC
few	NA	TRBV10-1	TRBJ2-7	CASTEQGEQYF	TGCGCCAGCACGGAGCAGGGCGAGCAGTACTTC
NA	NA	TRBV1	TRBJ2-3	CTSSPPGLAGVFTDTQYF	TGCACCAGCAGCCCTCCGGGACTAGCGGGAGTTTTCACAGATACGCAGTATTTT
few	NA	TRBV19	TRBJ2-1	CASSIGGGGAGSYNEQFF	TGTGCCAGTAGTATAGGGGGTGGGGGGGCCGGTTCCTACAATGAGCAGTTCTTC
NA	NA	TRBV25-1	TRBJ2-5	CASGRTGRVETQYF	TGTGCCAGCGGACGAACAGGGCGGGTAGAGACCCAGTACTTC
NA	NA	TRBV15	TRBJ2-3	CATSHGEGTDTQYF	TGTGCCACCAGCCATGGAGAGGGCACAGATACGCAGTATTTT
NA	TRBD1	TRBV6-6	TRBJ1-4	CASSLGGAIEKLFF	TGTGCCAGCAGTTTAGGGGGCGCGATTGAAAAACTGTTTTTT